This TCR beta chain was profiled in a study of cytomegalovirus exposure and HLA in healthy donors. Across the whole study: Early released data comprised about 85 million unique TCRs from HLA-typed donors. Whole-study results and caveats: Another analysis was done later, and it associated 17,000 or so TCR beta sequences with HLA alleles at 0.05 false discovery rate.

As to this clone: Its antigen remains unknown.

The PCR contained 60 Vbeta and 13 Jbeta primers. TCRdb's copy holds only in-frame clones and misses some; the assay was immunoSEQ multiplex PCR. The sample has about 300,000 clones; more than 80% are singletons. The sequence was obtained from a man in his forties in good health and CMV-seropositive. The sequenced material came from PBMCs.

CDR3 in DNA: TGTGCCAGTATTCCCACGACAGCCGGGAACACTGAAGCTTTCTTT. Translated: CASIPTTAGNTEAFF. The chain joins TRBV19 to TRBJ1-1; the D gene is possibly TRBD1 (5 bases). Germline V lookup: CDR1 LNHDA, CDR2 SQIVND (reference sequence). V gave up 7 bases and J gave up 1 base, with 16 bases separating them. The CDR3 contains 15 residues.